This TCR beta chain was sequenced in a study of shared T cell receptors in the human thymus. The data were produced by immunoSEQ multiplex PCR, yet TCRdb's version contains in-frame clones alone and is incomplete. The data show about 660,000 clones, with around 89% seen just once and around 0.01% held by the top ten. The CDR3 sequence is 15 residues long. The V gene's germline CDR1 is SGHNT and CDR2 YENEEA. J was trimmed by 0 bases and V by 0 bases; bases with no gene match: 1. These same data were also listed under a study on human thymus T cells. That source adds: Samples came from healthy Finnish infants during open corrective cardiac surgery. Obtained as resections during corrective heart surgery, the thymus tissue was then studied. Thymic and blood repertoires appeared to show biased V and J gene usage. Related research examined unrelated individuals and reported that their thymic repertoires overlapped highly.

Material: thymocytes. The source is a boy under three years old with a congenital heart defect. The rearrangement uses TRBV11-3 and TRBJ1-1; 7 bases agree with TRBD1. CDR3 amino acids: CASSLDTGVNTEAFF. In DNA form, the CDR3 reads TGTGCCAGCAGCTTAGATACAGGGGTGAACACTGAAGCTTTCTTT.